Each of the 9 T cell receptor beta chains below was sequenced from the same sample in a study of blood T cells in healthy people across ages. Through a sample-barcoded 5' primer and a J-beta primer mix, a second PCR was run for roughly 6 to 11 cycles. MiXCR, run by TCRdb on the 5' RACE reads, gives a single entry per CDR3 protein. The sample includes about 1.6 million distinct CDR3 sequences, roughly 32% of them seen just once. The specimen was blood. The origin of the receptors is a woman between 25 and 40 years old in good health.

This clonotype turned up a few times. The chain recombines TRBV6-6 with TRBJ1-2; 10 bases are shared with TRBD1. The CDR3 is 14 residues long. The V segment lost 5 bases and the J segment 8 bases; nucleotides outside the gene matches: 8. The V gene's germline CDR1 is MNHNY and CDR2 SVGAGI (reference sequence). The CDR3 protein is CASSPGTGARGYTF. In nucleotides, the CDR3 is TGTGCCAGCAGTCCCGGGACAGGGGCTCGAGGCTACACCTTC.

V and J are TRBV9 and TRBJ2-3, with TRBD2 as a possible D gene (6 bases). In germline, CDR1 is SGDLS, CDR2 YYNGEE. The CDR3 extends over 16 amino acids. The ends were cut back, 0 bases at V and 7 bases at J, with 18 bases in the middle. The CDR3 is CASSVATGVLVNTQYF. The CDR3 DNA sequence: TGTGCCAGCAGCGTAGCGACGGGGGTCCTTGTGAATACGCAGTATTTT.

The chain recombines TRBV4-2 with TRBJ1-5; D is uncertain. This CDR3 is 14 amino acids long. Trimming took off 1 base at V and 6 bases at J, with 10 bases between the two ends. Germline V lookup: CDR1 LGHNA, CDR2 YNFKEQ. CDR3 residues: CASSQVGLFQPQHF. The CDR3 bases are TGTGCCAGCAGCCAAGTGGGGTTATTTCAGCCCCAGCATTTT.

The J gene is TRBJ1-3, the V gene TRBV20-1; D uncertain. Germline CDR1 DFQATT, CDR2 SNEGSKA (reference sequence). CDR3 size: 15 residues. V lost 5 bases and J 0 bases, leaving 14 bases between the germline ends. In DNA form, the CDR3 reads TGCAGTGCTCCTATCTCCAGTTCCTCTGGAAACACCATATATTTT. Translating gives CSAPISSSSGNTIYF.

This chain joins TRBV6-2 or TRBV6-3 and TRBJ2-7; no firm D call. The ends were cut back, 7 bases at V and 4 bases at J, with 11 bases in the middle. Germline loops: CDR1 MNHEY, CDR2 SVGEGT. The CDR3 sequence is 12 residues long. In nucleotides, the CDR3 is TGTGCCAGCAACCGACTCGGTTACGAGCAGTACTTC. Its protein is CASNRLGYEQYF.

This chain uses TRBV20-1 with TRBJ2-5; D gene unclear. Looked up from germline, CDR1 is DFQATT and CDR2 is SNEGSKA (reference sequence). The V gene lost 6 bases and the J gene lost 1 base, with 18 bases spanning the gap. CDR3 size: 15 residues. CDR3 sequence reads: CSAPLTTDVQETQYF. Written as DNA, the CDR3 is TGCAGTGCGCCCCTCACTACCGACGTCCAAGAGACCCAGTACTTC.

J is TRBJ2-5 and V is TRBV19; D may be TRBD1 or TRBD2 (5 bases each). This CDR3 comprises 14 residues. CDR1 is LNHDA and CDR2 is SQIVND in the germline V gene (reference sequence). The V end was cut by 1 base, the J end by 5 bases, with 11 bases between. CDR3 residues: CASSIVLGEETQYF. Here the CDR3 DNA reads TGTGCCAGTAGTATAGTCCTAGGGGAGGAGACCCAGTACTTC.

This clonotype was seen a few times. This rearrangement joins TRBV9 to TRBJ2-1; 9 bases fit TRBD1. The CDR3 length is 17 residues. CDR1 and CDR2 (germline): SGDLS, YYNGEE. V lost 4 bases to trimming and J lost 6 bases; unmatched junction nucleotides: 14. CDR3 nucleotide sequence: TGTGCCAGCAGCTCCCCCAACCGGGACAGGGCCTCCAATGAGCAGTTCTTC. Translation gives CASSSPNRDRASNEQFF.

Turning to this clonotype: The junction shows a germline mismatch at one end, possibly a read error. V is TRBV30 and J is TRBJ1-2, with D possibly matching TRBD1 (5 bases). This CDR3 contains 13 residues. CDR1 is GTSNPN, CDR2 SVGIG, per germline (reference sequence). The CDR3: CAWKNTGVHGHTF. As DNA, the CDR3 is TGTGCCTGGAAAAATACGGGGGTGCATGGCCACACCTTC.